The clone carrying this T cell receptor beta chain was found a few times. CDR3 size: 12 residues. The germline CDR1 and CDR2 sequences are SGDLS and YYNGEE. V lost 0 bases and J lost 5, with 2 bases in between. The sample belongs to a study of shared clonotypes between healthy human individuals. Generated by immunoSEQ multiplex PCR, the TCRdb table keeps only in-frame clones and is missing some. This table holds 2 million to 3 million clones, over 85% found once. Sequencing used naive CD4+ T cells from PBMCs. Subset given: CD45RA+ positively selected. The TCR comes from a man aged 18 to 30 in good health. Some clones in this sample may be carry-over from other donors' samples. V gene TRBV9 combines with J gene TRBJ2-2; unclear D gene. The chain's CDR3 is CASSVATGELFF. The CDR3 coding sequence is TGTGCCAGCAGCGTAGCAACCGGGGAGCTGTTTTTT.